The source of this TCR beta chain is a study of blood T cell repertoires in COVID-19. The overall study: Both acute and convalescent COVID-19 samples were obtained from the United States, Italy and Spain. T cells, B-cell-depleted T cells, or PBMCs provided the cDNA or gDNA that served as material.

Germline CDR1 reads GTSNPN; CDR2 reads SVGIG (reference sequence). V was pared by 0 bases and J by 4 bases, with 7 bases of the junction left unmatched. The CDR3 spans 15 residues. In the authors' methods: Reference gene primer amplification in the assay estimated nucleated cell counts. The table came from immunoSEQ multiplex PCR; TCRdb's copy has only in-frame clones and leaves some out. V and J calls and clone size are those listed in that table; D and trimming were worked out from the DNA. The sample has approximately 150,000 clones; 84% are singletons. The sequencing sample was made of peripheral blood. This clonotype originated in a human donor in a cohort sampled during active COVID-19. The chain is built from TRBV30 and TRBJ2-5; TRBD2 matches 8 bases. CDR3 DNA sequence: TGTGCCTGGAGTGTACGGAGCGGGAGTGGAGAGACCCAGTACTTC. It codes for CAWSVRSGSGETQYF. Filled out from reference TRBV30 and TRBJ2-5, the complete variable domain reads SQTIHQWPATLVQPVGSPLSLECTVEGTSNPNLYWYRQAAGRGLQLLFYSVGIGQISSEVPQNLSASRPQDRQFILSSKKLLLSDSGFYLCAWSVRSGSGETQYFGPGTRLLVL.